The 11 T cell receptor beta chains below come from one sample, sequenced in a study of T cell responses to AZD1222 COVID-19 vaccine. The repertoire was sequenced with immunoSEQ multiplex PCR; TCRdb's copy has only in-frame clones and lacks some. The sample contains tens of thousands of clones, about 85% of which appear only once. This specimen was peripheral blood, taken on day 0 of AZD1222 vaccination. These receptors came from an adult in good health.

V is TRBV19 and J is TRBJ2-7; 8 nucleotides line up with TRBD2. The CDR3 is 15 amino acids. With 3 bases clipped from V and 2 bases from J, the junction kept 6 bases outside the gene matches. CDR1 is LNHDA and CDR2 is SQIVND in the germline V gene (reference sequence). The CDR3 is CASSIQSGLAYEQYF. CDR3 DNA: TGTGCCAGTAGTATTCAATCGGGACTAGCCTACGAGCAGTACTTC.

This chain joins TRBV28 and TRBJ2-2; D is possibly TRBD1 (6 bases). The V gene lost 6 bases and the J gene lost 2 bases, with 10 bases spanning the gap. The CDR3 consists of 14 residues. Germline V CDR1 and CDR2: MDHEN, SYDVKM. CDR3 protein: CASRRGGNTGELFF. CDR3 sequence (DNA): TGTGCCAGCAGAAGAGGGGGTAACACCGGGGAGCTGTTTTTT.

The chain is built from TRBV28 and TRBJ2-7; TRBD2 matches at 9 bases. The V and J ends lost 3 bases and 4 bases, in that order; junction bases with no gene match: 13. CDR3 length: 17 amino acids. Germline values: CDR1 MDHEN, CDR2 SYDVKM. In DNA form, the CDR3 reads TGTGCCAGCAGTTTGGTTGTTAGCGGGAGCTCGCTGTACGAGCAGTACTTC. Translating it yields CASSLVVSGSSLYEQYF.

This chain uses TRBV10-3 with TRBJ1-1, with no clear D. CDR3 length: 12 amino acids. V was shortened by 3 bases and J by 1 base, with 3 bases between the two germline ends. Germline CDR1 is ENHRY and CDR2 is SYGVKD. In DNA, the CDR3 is TGTGCCATCAGTGATGGGAACACTGAAGCTTTCTTT. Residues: CAISDGNTEAFF.

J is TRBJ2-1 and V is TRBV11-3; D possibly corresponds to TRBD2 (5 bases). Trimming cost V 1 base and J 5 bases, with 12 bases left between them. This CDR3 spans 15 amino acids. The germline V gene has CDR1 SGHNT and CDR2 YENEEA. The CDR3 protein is CASSLGPARDNEQFF. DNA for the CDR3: TGTGCCAGCAGCTTAGGTCCAGCGCGGGACAATGAGCAGTTCTTC.

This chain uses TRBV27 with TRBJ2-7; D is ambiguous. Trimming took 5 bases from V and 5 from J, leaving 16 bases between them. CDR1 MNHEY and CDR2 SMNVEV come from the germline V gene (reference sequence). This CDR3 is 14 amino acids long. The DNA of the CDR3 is TGTGCCAGCAGTGCCCCGGGCGAATCGGACGAGCAGTACTTC. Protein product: CASSAPGESDEQYF.

DNA for the CDR3: TGTGCCACCAGTGATTTTGAGGGGCGAATCTACACTGAAGCTTTCTTT. It is translated as CATSDFEGRIYTEAFF. The V and J genes are TRBV24-1 and TRBJ1-1, with TRBD1 as a possible D gene (5 bases). Germline V gene lookup returns CDR1 KGHDR and CDR2 SFDVKD. V was pared by 1 base and J by 3 bases, with 14 bases between. CDR3 size: 16 residues.

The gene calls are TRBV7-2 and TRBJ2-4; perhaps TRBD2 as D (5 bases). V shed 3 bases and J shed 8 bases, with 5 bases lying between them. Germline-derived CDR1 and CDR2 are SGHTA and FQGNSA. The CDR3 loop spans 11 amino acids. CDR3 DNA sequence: TGTGCCAGCAGCTTTAGCGACATTCAGTACTTC. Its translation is CASSFSDIQYF.

This chain's CDR3 is CASRTGGHTGELFF. In DNA, the CDR3 is TGTGCCAGTAGAACAGGGGGCCACACCGGGGAGCTGTTTTTT. The chain has TRBV25-1 and TRBJ2-2; TRBD1 aligns across 9 bases. Germline lookup yields CDR1 MGHDK and CDR2 SYGVNS. V was clipped by 9 bases and J by 3 bases; unmatched bases: 5. CDR3 length equals 14 residues.

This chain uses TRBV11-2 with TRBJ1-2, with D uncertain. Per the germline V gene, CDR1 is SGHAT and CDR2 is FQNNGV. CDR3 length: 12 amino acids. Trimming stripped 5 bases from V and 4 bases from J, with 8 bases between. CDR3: CASSPTTYGYTF. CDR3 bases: TGTGCCAGCAGCCCCACCACCTATGGCTACACCTTC. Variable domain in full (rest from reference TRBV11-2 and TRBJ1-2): EAGVAQSPRYKIIEKRQSVAFWCNPISGHATLYWYQQILGQGPKLLIQFQNNGVVDDSQLPKDRFSAERLKGVDSTLKIQPAKLEDSAVYLCASSPTTYGYTFGSGTRLTVV.

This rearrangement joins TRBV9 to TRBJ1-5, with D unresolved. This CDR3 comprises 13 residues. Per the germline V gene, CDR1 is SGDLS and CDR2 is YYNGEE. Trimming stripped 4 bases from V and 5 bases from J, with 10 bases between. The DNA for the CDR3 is TGTGCCAGCAGCACCGGGGATTATCAGCCCCAGCATTTT. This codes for CASSTGDYQPQHF.